This note documents a single T cell receptor (beta chain) sequence. Its cognate antigen is unknown. The germline V gene encodes CDR1 SGHKS and CDR2 YYEKEE (reference sequence). The V gene end was trimmed by 1 base and the J gene end by 5 bases; junction bases not matched to a gene: 9. This CDR3 has 16 amino acids. Amplification used 60 Vbeta primers and 13 Jbeta primers. Assay used: immunoSEQ multiplex PCR; TCRdb lists only in-frame clones, some missing. The sample table sets out about 55,000 clones. This record comes from a study of cytomegalovirus exposure and HLA in healthy donors. Study conclusions and caveats: Upon later analysis, HLA-associated TCR beta chains proved more clonally expanded than other, equally common chains. Immune exposure information available was restricted to CMV serostatus.

This clonotype originated in a man aged 50-60 years in good health and CMV-seropositive. The V and J genes are TRBV5-5 and TRBJ2-1; 7 nucleotides match TRBD2. Sequenced sample: PBMCs. The CDR3 DNA is TGTGCCAGCAGCTTGAGGGCAGGCGGGGGAGACAATGAGCAGTTCTTC. Its protein is CASSLRAGGGDNEQFF. The variable domain in full, completed from reference TRBV5-5 and TRBJ2-1, reads DAGVTQSPTHLIKTRGQQVTLRCSPISGHKSVSWYQQVLGQGPQFIFQYYEKEERGRGNFPDRFSARQFPNYSSELNVNALLLGDSALYLCASSLRAGGGDNEQFFGPGTRLTVL.